This T cell receptor (beta chain) was captured by sequencing in a study of T cell changes during pregnancy in multiple sclerosis. A few counts support this clone. With 2 bases clipped from V and 6 bases from J, the junction kept 5 bases outside the gene matches. CDR3 length: 13 residues. Germline CDR1 and CDR2: GTSNPN and SVGIG (reference sequence). Sequencing used immunoSEQ multiplex PCR; TCRdb keeps in-frame clones, though not all of them. The sample includes around 13,000 clones, around 88% of them seen just once. This TCR came from a female donor in good health, enrolled as a control in a pregnancy study. V is TRBV30 and J is TRBJ1-1; 8 bases agree with TRBD1. This specimen was CD8+ T cells from peripheral blood mononuclear cells, taken in the second trimester of pregnancy. The CDR3 sequence: CAWSTDRGAEAFF. CDR3 sequence (DNA): TGTGCCTGGAGTACCGACAGGGGCGCTGAAGCTTTCTTT.